This passage covers 14 T cell receptor beta chains from one sample sequenced in a study of blood T cell repertoires in COVID-19. Method: immunoSEQ multiplex PCR; TCRdb's copy keeps in-frame clones and lacks some. The sample holds roughly 100,000 clones, roughly 86% seen once. The specimen sequenced was peripheral blood. The receptors here all came from a man in his forties or fifties with active or convalescent COVID-19.

The gene calls are TRBV6-1 and TRBJ1-1; tentative D call: TRBD1 (5 bases). The germline V gene encodes CDR1 MNHNS and CDR2 SASEGT. Trimming removed 0 bases at V and 7 bases at J, with 12 bases between. CDR3 length equals 14 residues. The DNA of the CDR3 is TGTGCCAGCAGTGAAGCGCTTCAAGGGGATGAAGCTTTCTTT. Residues: CASSEALQGDEAFF.

The V call is TRBV18, the J call TRBJ1-2; 7 bases are shared with TRBD1. This CDR3 region has 14 residues. With V trimmed by 0 bases and J by 7 bases, 5 bases remained unmatched. Germline assignment: CDR1 KGHSH and CDR2 LQKENI. The CDR3 loop reads CASSPPEGGSGYTF. In DNA, the CDR3 is TGTGCCAGCTCACCACCGGAAGGGGGCTCTGGCTACACCTTC.

The V call is TRBV30, the J call TRBJ2-7; D is uncertain. The V and J ends lost 7 bases and 5 bases respectively, with 18 bases between them. Germline CDR1 and CDR2: GTSNPN and SVGIG (reference sequence). CDR3 size: 13 residues. The DNA of the CDR3 is TGTGCCTCCTTAGGAGCGTCCCTCCACGAGCAGTACTTC. It encodes CASLGASLHEQYF.

The chain uses TRBV24-1 and TRBJ2-2, with TRBD2 matching 7 bases. The germline V gene has CDR1 KGHDR and CDR2 SFDVKD. The J segment lost 6 bases and the V segment lost 7 bases, leaving 13 bases of the junction unmatched. The CDR3 runs 16 residues. CDR3 in amino acids: CATRPPAGRGAGELFF. In DNA, the CDR3 is TGTGCCACCAGGCCCCCGGCAGGGAGGGGTGCCGGGGAGCTGTTTTTT.

This clone was observed once. Here the CDR3 DNA reads TGTGCCAGCAGCTTCCGAGGCGATGAAGCTTTCTTT. Its protein product is CASSFRGDEAFF. V gene TRBV7-2 combines with J gene TRBJ1-1, with no clear D. This CDR3 has 12 amino acids. V was clipped by 3 bases and J by 7 bases, with 9 bases between them. Germline CDR1 reads SGHTA; CDR2 reads FQGNSA.

This sequence joins TRBV6-5 and TRBJ1-2; weak D call: TRBD1 (5 bases). Trimming left V 7 bases short and J 7 bases short, with 13 bases between. Germline V lookup: CDR1 MNHEY, CDR2 SVGAGI. This CDR3 is 12 amino acids long. CDR3 sequence (DNA): TGTGCCAGCACCGGGGGGACCCTTGGCTACACCTTC. It encodes CASTGGTLGYTF.

The CDR3 sequence: CASGTTNTGELFF. The CDR3, as DNA: TGTGCCAGCGGGACAACGAACACCGGGGAGCTGTTTTTT. This chain uses TRBV28 with TRBJ2-2; a possible D gene is TRBD1 (6 bases). The CDR3 totals 13 residues. Germline CDR1 and CDR2: MDHEN and SYDVKM. V was shortened by 8 bases and J by 0 bases, with 7 bases between the two germline ends. Full variable domain (outside the CDR3, taken from reference TRBV28 and TRBJ2-2): DVKVTQSSRYLVKRTGEKVFLECVQDMDHENMFWYRQDPGLGLRLIYFSYDVKMKEKGDIPEGYSVSREKKERFSLILESASTNQTSMYLCASGTTNTGELFFGEGSRLTVL.

This clone was seen more than once but under ten times. The V call is TRBV5-6, the J call TRBJ1-2; a possible D gene is TRBD1 (6 bases). The CDR3 is made up of 12 amino acids. Trimming took 1 base from V and 11 from J, leaving 12 bases between them. Germline assignment: CDR1 SGHDT and CDR2 YYEEEE. CDR3 coding DNA: TGTGCCAGCAGCTTGTGGACAGCAGGGTACACCTTC. Translating gives CASSLWTAGYTF.

This chain joins TRBV19 and TRBJ1-5; no definite D call. V lost 3 bases to trimming and J lost 7 bases, with 7 bases between them. Looked up from germline, CDR1 is LNHDA and CDR2 is SQIVND (reference sequence). This CDR3 spans 12 amino acids. The CDR3 reads CASSMFSQPQHF. The CDR3 bases are TGTGCCAGTAGTATGTTTAGCCAGCCCCAGCATTTT. The complete variable domain, with remaining parts taken from reference TRBV19 and TRBJ1-5, reads DGGITQSPKYLFRKEGQNVTLSCEQNLNHDAMYWYRQDPGQGLRLIYYSQIVNDFQKGDIAEGYSVSREKKESFPLTVTSAQKNPTAFYLCASSMFSQPQHFGDGTRLSIL.

The chain combines TRBV27 with TRBJ2-7; maybe TRBD2 (6 bases). The germline V gene encodes CDR1 MNHEY and CDR2 SMNVEV (reference sequence). This CDR3 spans 14 amino acids. Trimming took off 1 base at V and 2 bases at J, with 9 bases between the two ends. The CDR3 loop reads CASSLWGDAYEQYF. The DNA of the CDR3 is TGTGCCAGCAGTTTATGGGGGGACGCCTACGAGCAGTACTTC.

V and J are TRBV6-1 and TRBJ1-4; no reliable D call. Trimming removed 2 bases from V and 3 bases from J, with 10 bases in between. The CDR3 covers 15 residues. The germline V gene encodes CDR1 MNHNS and CDR2 SASEGT. Here the CDR3 DNA reads TGTGCCAGCAGTGAAACTGTCTTGCCTAATGAAAAACTGTTTTTT. Protein: CASSETVLPNEKLFF.

The chain has TRBV11-2 and TRBJ1-1, with 7 bases matching TRBD1. V was pared by 6 bases and J by 1 base, with 8 bases of the junction left unmatched. Germline loops: CDR1 SGHAT, CDR2 FQNNGV. The CDR3 is made up of 15 amino acids. The chain's CDR3 is CASRVTGLPNTEAFF. For the CDR3, the DNA is TGTGCCAGCAGGGTGACAGGGTTACCGAACACTGAAGCTTTCTTT.

The chain recombines TRBV7-3 with TRBJ2-2, with TRBD2 as a possible D gene (5 bases). The V end was cut by 5 bases, the J end by 6 bases, with 7 bases between. The CDR3 runs to 12 residues. Germline CDR1 SGHTA, CDR2 FQGTGA. In DNA, the CDR3 is TGTGCCAGCAGCCTGGGAGCCGGGGAGCTGTTTTTT. It codes for CASSLGAGELFF.

This chain joins TRBV29-1 and TRBJ1-1, with 7 bases aligning to TRBD1. This CDR3 has 13 amino acids. The V gene end was trimmed by 1 base and the J gene end by 4 bases; junction bases not matched to a gene: 3. Germline V gene data show CDR1 as SQVTM and CDR2 as ANQGSEA. As DNA, the CDR3 is TGCAGCGTTGAAGCAGGGGGGACCACTGAAGCTTTCTTT. This encodes CSVEAGGTTEAFF.